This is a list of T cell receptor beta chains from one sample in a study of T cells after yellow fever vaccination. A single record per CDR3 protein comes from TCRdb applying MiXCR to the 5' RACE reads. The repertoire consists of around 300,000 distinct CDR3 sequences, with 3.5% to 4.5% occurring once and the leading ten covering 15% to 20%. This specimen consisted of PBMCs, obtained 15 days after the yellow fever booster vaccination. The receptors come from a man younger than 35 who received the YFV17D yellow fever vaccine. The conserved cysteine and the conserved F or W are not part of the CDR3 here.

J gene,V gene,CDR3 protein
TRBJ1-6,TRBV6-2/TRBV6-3,ASSYSITSGTGENSPLH
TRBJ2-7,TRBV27,ASSYRATTYEQY
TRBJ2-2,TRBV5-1,ASSLRGQNTGELF
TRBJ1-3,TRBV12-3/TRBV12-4,ASSEHTGNTIY
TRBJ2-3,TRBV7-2,ASSLGSWGSPDTQY
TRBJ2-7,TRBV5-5,ASSATGTGFVEQY
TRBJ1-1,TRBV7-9,ASSLARSGGDDTEAF
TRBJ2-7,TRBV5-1,ASTPGLRDFPPTEQY
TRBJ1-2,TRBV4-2,ASSQAHGTRFYGYT
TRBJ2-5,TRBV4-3,ASSHGGPRETQY
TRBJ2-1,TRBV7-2,ASSRNGVSYNEQF
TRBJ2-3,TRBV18,ASSPTLAPGDTQY
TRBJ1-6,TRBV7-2,ASTSGRSYNSPLH
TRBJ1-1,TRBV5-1,ASSPQGAGEAF
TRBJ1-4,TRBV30,AWSTHRQGGEKLF
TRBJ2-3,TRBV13,ASSSGTGQGNTQY
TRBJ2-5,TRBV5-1,ASSQDSAGGETQY
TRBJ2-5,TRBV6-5,ASYPAVQETQY
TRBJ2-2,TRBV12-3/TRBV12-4,ASSLQRPGELF
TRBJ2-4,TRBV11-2,ASSHIRTGVQAKNIQY
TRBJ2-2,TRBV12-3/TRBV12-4,ASSRGGAGELF
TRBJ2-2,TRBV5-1,ASSTGNQAGELF
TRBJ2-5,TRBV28,ASTQTGWAETQY
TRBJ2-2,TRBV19,ASLWSAANTGELF
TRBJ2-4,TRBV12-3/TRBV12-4,ASSYIIPRGTKNIQY
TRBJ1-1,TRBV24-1,ATRGQIEAF
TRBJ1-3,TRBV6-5,ASSYRGVPSGNTIY
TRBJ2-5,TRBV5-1,ASSYLGAGGETQY
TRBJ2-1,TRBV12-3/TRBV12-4,ASSFDSVSFNEQF
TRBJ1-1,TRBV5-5,ASSSPGGNINTEAF
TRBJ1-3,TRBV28,ASSFGGGGNTIY
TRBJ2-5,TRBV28,ASSRGGGETQY
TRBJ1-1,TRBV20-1,SVARSPEAF
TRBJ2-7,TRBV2,ASSPTGREQY
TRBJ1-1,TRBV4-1,ASSHSGYSTEAF
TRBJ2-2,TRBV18,ASSPYGRELF
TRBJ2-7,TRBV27,ASSYRGRYEQY
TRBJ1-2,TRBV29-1,SATTGGDYGYT
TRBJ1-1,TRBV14,ASSRFTYTEAF
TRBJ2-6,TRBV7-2,ASSFTVTGANVLT
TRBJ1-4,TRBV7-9,ASSFQPGLRRANEKLF
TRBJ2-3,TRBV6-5,ASRQGWSTDTQY
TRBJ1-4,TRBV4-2,ASSQDWRPREKLF
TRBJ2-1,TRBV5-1,ASSLVGTGNEQF
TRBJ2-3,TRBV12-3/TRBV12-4,ASHPERGIGDTQY
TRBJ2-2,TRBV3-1,ASSYRQITGELF
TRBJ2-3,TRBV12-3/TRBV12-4,ASSWERVSTDTQY